This T cell receptor beta chain was identified during a study of blood T cell repertoires in COVID-19. Turning to the study itself: COVID-19 samples, acute and convalescent, were from the United States, Italy and Spain. From T cells, B-cell-depleted T cells, or PBMCs came the material, which was cDNA or gDNA.

Original data processing: From reference gene primer amplification, estimates of nucleated cell counts were derived. The repertoire was sequenced with immunoSEQ multiplex PCR; TCRdb's copy has only in-frame clones and lacks some. V and J calls and clone size are as listed in that table; D and trimming were resolved from the DNA. The sample includes 200,000 to 300,000 clones, about 86% seen only once; the top ten take under 2.5%. The receptor comes from a man aged 25-45 years with active or convalescent COVID-19. The sample consisted of peripheral blood.

CDR3 coding DNA: TGTGCCTGGAGTGTATGGGGGACTCAAGAGACCCAGTACTTC. Encoded protein: CAWSVWGTQETQYF. The V call is TRBV30, the J call TRBJ2-5; D might be TRBD2 (6 bases). CDR1 GTSNPN and CDR2 SVGIG come from the germline V gene (reference sequence). Trimming removed 0 bases from V and 2 bases from J, with 10 bases in between. CDR3 length: 14 amino acids.